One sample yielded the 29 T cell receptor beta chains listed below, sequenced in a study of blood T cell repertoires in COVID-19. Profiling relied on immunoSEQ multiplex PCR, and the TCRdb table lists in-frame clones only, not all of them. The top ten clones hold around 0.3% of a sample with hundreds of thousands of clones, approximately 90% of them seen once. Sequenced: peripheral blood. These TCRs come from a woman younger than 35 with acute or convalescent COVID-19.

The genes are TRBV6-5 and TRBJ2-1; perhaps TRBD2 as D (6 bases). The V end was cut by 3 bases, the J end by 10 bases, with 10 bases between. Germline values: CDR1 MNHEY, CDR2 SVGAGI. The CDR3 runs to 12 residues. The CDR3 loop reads CASSYGRGEQFF. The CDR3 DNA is TGTGCCAGCAGTTATGGCCGGGGGGAGCAGTTCTTC.

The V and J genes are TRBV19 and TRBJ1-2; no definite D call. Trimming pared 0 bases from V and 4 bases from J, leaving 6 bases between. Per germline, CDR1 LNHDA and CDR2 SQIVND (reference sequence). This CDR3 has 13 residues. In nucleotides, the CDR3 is TGTGCCAGTAGTATAGACGGACTCTATGGCTACACCTTC. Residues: CASSIDGLYGYTF.

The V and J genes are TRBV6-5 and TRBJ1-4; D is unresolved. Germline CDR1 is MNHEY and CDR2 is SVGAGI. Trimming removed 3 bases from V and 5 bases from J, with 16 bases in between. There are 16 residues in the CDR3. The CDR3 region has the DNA TGTGCCAGCAGTTATATCCCCGGGTCGGCAAATGAAAAACTGTTTTTT. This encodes CASSYIPGSANEKLFF.

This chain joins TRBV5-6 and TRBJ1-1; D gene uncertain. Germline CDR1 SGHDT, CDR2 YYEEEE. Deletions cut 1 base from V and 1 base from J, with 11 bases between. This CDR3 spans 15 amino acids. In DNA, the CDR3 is TGTGCCAGCAGCTTGCCTCGCAACGGGAACACTGAAGCTTTCTTT. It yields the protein CASSLPRNGNTEAFF.

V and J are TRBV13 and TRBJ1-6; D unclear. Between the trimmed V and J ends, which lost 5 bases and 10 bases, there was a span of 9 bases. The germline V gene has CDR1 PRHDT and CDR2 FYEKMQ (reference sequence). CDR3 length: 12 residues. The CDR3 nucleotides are TGTGCCAGCAGCATAGACAAATCACCCCTCCACTTT. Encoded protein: CASSIDKSPLHF.

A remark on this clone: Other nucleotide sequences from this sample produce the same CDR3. The CDR3 DNA sequence: TGTGCCAGCAGTCCTAGTTACGAGCAGTACTTC. Residues: CASSPSYEQYF. The V gene is TRBV12-3 or TRBV12-4, the J gene TRBJ2-7; D is undetermined. The CDR3 loop spans 11 amino acids. The germline V and J ends were trimmed by 5 bases and 4 bases, with 6 bases remaining between them.

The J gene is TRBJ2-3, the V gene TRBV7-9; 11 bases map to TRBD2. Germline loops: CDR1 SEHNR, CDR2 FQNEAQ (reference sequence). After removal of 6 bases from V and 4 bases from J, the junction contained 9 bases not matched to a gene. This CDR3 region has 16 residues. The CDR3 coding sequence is TGTGCCAGCAGTCCGACTAGCGGGGTACTCTCAGATACGCAGTATTTT. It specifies CASSPTSGVLSDTQYF.

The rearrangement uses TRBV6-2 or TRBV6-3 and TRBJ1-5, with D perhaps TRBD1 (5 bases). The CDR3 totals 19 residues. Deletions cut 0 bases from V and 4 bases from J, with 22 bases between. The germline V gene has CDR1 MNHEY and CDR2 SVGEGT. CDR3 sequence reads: CASSYSIWGARFSNQPQHF. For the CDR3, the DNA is TGTGCCAGCAGTTACTCGATCTGGGGCGCGAGGTTTAGTAATCAGCCCCAGCATTTT.

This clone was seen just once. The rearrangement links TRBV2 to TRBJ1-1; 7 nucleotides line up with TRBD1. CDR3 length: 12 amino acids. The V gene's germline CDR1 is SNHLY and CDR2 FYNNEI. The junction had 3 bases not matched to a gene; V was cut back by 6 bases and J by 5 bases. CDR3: CASRQGRTEAFF. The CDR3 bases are TGTGCCAGCAGACAGGGGAGGACTGAAGCTTTCTTT.

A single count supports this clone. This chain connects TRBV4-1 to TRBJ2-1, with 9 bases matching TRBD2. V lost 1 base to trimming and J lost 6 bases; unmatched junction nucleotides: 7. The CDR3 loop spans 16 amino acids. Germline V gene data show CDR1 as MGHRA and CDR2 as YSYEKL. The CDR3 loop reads CASSQVSAGGGNEQFF. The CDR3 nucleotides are TGCGCCAGCAGCCAAGTCTCAGCGGGGGGCGGCAATGAGCAGTTCTTC.

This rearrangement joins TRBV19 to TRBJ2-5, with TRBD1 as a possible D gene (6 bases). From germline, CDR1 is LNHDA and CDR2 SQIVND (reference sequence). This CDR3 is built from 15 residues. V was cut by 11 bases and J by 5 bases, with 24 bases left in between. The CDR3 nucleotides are TGTGCCGCCAGTAGTTCTAGAGGGGGACACGAGACCCAGTACTTC. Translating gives CAASSSRGGHETQYF.

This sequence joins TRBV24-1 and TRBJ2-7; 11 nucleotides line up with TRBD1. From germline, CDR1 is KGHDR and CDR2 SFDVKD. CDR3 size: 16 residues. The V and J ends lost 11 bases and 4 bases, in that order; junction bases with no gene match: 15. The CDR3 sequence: CAILFRDRGIRYEQYF. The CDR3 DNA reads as TGTGCCATACTTTTTCGGGACAGGGGGATTCGTTACGAGCAGTACTTC.

This CDR3 reads CASSSGTGGDQPQHF. The CDR3 region has the DNA TGCGCCAGCAGCTCCGGGACAGGGGGCGATCAGCCCCAGCATTTT. V usage is TRBV5-1 and J usage is TRBJ1-5, with 12 bases fitting TRBD1. The CDR3 totals 15 residues. Germline assignment: CDR1 SGHRS and CDR2 YFSETQ. The junction had 3 bases not matched to a gene; V was cut back by 3 bases and J by 5 bases.

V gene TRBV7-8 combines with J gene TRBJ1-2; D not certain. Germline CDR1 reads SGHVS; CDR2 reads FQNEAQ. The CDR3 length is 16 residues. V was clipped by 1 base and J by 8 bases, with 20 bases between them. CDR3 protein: CASSLEPEGGLNGYTF. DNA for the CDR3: TGTGCCAGCAGCTTAGAGCCTGAGGGAGGCCTAAACGGCTACACCTTC.

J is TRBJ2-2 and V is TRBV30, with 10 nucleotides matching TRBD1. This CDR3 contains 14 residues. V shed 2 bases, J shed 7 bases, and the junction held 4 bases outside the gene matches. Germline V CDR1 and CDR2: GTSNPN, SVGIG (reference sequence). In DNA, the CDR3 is TGTGCCTGGAGTCCCGGACAGGGGGACGGGGAGCTGTTTTTT. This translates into CAWSPGQGDGELFF.

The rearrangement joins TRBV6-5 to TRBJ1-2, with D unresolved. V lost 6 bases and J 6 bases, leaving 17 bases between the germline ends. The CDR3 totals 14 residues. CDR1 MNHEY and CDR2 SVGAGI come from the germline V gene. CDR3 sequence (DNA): TGTGCCAGCAGCCCCCTCAGACATGCGAATGGCTACACCTTC. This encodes CASSPLRHANGYTF.

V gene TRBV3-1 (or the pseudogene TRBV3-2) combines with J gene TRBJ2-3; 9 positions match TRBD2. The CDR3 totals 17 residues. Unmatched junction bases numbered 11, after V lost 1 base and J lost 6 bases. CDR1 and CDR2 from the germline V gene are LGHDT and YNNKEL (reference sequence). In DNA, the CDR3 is TGTGCCAGCAGCCAAGTGGTTAGCGGGGGAACTTGGGATACGCAGTATTTT. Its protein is CASSQVVSGGTWDTQYF.

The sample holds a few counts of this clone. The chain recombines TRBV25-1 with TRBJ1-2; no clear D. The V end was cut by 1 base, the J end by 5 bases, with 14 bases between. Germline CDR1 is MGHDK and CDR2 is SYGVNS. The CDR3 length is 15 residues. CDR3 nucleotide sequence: TGTGCCAGCAGTGAATTCGGTGATTTAAGATATGGCTACACCTTC. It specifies CASSEFGDLRYGYTF.

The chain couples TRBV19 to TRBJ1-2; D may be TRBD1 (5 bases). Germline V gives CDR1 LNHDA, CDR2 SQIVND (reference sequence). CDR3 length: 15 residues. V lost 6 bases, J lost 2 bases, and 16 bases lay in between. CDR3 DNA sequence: TGTGCCAGTAGGCCTTATGGTCGGGGGAACTATGGCTACACCTTC. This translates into CASRPYGRGNYGYTF.

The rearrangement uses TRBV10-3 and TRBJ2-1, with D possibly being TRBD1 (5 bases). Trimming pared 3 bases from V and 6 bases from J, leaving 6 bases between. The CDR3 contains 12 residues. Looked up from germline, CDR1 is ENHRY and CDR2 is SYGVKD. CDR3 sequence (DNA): TGTGCCATCAGTGAACAGGCCAATGAGCAGTTCTTC. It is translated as CAISEQANEQFF.

The CDR3 DNA follows: TGTGCCAGCAGCTCTCTTAGCTCTGGGGCCAACGTCCTGACTTTC. Amino acids: CASSSLSSGANVLTF. The V gene is TRBV7-9, the J gene TRBJ2-6; D is undetermined. Germline V gene sequence: CDR1 SEHNR, CDR2 FQNEAQ (reference sequence). The CDR3 contains 15 residues. V lost 4 bases and J lost 0, with 7 bases in between.

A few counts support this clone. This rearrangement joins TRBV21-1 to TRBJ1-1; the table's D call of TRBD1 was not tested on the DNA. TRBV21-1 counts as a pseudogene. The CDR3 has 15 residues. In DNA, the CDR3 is TGTGCCAGCAGCAAAGCGCTTAGGGGCAGGACTGAAGCTTTCTTT. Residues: CASSKALRGRTEAFF.

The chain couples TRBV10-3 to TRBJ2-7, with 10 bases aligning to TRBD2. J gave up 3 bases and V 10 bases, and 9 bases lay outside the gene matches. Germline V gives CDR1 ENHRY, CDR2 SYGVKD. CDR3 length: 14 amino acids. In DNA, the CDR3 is TGTGCCACAAGCCTAGCGGGAGACTTCTACGAGCAGTACTTC. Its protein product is CATSLAGDFYEQYF.

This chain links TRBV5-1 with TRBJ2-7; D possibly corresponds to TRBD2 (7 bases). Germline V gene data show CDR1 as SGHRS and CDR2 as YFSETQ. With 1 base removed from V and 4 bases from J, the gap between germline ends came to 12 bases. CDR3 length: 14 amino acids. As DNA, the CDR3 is TGCGCCAGCAGCTTGCGCGGGGGCGGATACGAGCAGTACTTC. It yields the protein CASSLRGGGYEQYF.

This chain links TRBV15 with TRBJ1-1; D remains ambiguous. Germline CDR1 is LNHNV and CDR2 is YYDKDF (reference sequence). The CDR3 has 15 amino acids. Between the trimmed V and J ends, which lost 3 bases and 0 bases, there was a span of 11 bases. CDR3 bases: TGTGCCACCAGCAGGGAGTCCCTGTTGAACACTGAAGCTTTCTTT. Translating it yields CATSRESLLNTEAFF.

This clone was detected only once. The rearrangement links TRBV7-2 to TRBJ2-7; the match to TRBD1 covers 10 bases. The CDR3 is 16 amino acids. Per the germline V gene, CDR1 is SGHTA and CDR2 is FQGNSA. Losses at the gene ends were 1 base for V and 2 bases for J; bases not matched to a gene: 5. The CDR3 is CASSLEGGTGAYEQYF. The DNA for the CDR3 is TGTGCCAGCAGCTTAGAGGGGGGGACAGGGGCCTACGAGCAGTACTTC.

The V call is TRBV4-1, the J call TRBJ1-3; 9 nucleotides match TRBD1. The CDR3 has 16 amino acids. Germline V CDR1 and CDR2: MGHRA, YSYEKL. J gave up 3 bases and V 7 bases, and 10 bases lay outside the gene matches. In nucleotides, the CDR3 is TGCGCCAGCACTACTTTAGGGACAGGGCTTGGAAACACCATATATTTT. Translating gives CASTTLGTGLGNTIYF.

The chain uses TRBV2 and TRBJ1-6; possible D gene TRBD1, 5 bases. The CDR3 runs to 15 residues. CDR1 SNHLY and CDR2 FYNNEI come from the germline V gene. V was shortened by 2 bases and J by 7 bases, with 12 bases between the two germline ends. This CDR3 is CASSETQGRNSPLHF. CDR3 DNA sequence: TGTGCCAGCAGTGAAACGCAGGGTAGGAATTCACCCCTCCACTTT. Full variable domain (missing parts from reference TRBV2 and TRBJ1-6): EPEVTQTPSHQVTQMGQEVILRCVPISNHLYFYWYRQILGQKVEFLVSFYNNEISEKSEIFDDQFSVERPDGSNFTLKIRSTKLEDSAMYFCASSETQGRNSPLHFGNGTRLTVT.

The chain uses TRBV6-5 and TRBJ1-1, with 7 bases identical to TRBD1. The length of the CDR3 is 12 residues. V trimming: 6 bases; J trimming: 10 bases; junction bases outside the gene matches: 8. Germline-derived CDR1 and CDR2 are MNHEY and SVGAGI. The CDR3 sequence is CASRTTGSGAFF. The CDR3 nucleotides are TGTGCCAGCAGAACGACAGGGTCTGGAGCTTTCTTT.